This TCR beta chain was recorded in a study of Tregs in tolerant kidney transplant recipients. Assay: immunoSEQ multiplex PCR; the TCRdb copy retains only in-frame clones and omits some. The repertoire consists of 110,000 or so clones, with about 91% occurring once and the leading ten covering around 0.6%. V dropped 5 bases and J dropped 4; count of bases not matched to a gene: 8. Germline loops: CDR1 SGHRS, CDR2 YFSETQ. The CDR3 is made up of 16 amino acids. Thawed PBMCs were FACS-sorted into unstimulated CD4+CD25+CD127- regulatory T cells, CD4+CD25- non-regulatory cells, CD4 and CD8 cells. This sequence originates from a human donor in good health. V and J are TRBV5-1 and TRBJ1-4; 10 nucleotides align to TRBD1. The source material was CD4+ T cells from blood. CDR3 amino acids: CASRLTGGRGNEKLFF. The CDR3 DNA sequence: TGCGCCAGCAGACTGACAGGGGGCCGGGGTAATGAAAAACTGTTTTTT.